This TCR beta chain was profiled in a study of T cell responses to AZD1222 COVID-19 vaccine. About this clone: Its cognate antigen is unknown.

This CDR3 is built from 12 residues. With 5 bases removed from V and 2 bases from J, the gap between germline ends came to 9 bases. CDR1 and CDR2 (germline): GTSNPN, SVGIG (reference sequence). The method was immunoSEQ multiplex PCR; TCRdb's version includes in-frame clones alone and lacks a portion of them. In the table there are approximately 160,000 clones, about 90% of which are singletons. General study results and limits: Breadth and depth of Spike-specific TCRs rose after two AZD1222 doses. Spike was spanned by vaccine-associated CD4 TCRs, with dominance at 160-218 and 743-854. The sample set comprised mostly white British donors with more females, and clonal diversity was possibly underestimated.

The TCR sequence derives from an adult who received the AZD1222 COVID-19 vaccine. Sample: peripheral blood, taken 28 days after the second AZD1222 dose. J is TRBJ1-1 and V is TRBV30, with D maybe TRBD1 (5 bases). CDR3 amino acids: CAWWGYNTEAFF. CDR3 sequence (DNA): TGTGCCTGGTGGGGGTACAACACTGAAGCTTTCTTT.